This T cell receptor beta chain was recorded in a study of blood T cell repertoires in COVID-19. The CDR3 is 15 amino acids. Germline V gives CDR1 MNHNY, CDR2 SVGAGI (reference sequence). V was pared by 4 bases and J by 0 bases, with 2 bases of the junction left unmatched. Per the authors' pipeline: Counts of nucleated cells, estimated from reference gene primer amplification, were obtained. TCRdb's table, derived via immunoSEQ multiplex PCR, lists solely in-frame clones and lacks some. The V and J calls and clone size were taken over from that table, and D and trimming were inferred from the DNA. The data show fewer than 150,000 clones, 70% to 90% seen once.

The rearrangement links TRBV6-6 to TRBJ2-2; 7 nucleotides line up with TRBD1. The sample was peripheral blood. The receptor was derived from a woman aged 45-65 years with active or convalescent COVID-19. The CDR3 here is CASSLDRTNTGELFF. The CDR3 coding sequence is TGTGCCAGCAGTTTGGACAGGACGAACACCGGGGAGCTGTTTTTT.